This TCR beta chain came from a study of T cell responses to AZD1222 COVID-19 vaccine. Study context: Pooling of second doses given at about 4 or about 12 weeks was done.

Using immunoSEQ multiplex PCR, the repertoire was profiled, and TCRdb retains in-frame clones only, with some absent. The sample lists around 91,000 clones; roughly 84% were seen once. Per the germline V gene, CDR1 is MDHEN and CDR2 is SYDVKM. With V trimmed by 3 bases and J by 4 bases, 3 bases remained unmatched. This CDR3 comprises 14 residues. Findings of the study overall: Sampling captured repertoires only after the peak T cell response. The donors showed a predominance of white British ancestry and of females, with possible underestimation of clonal diversity. Following two doses of AZD1222, Spike-specific TCR breadth and depth rose.

Regarding this clone: The target antigen is unknown.

The sequence was obtained from an adult in good health. The V call is TRBV28, the J call TRBJ1-2, with 9 bases aligning to TRBD1. The sequences come from peripheral blood, collected on day 0 of AZD1222 vaccination. CDR3 nucleotides: TGTGCCAGCAGTTTGTTACAGGGGGCCTATGGCTACACCTTC. Its protein product is CASSLLQGAYGYTF.